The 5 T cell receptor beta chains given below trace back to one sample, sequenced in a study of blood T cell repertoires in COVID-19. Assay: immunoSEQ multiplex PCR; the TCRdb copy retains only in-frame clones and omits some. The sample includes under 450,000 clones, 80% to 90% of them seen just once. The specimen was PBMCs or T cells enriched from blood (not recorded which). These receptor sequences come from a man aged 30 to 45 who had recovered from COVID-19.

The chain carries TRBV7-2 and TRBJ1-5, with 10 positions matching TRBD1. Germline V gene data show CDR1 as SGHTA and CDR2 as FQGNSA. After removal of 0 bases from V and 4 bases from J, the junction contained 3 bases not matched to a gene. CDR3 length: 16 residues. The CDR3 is CASSLALGQGNQPQHF. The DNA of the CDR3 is TGTGCCAGCAGCTTAGCATTGGGACAGGGGAATCAGCCCCAGCATTTT. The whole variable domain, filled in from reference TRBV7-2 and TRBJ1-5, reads GAGVSQSPSNKVTEKGKDVELRCDPISGHTALYWYRQSLGQGLEFLIYFQGNSAPDKSGLPSDRFSAERTGGSVSTLTIQRTQQEDSAVYLCASSLALGQGNQPQHFGDGTRLSIL.

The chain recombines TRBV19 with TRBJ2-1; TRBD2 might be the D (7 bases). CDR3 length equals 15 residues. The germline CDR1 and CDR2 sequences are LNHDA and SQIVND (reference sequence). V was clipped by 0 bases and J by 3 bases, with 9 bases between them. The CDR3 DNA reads TGTGCCAGTAGTATAGAAGGGGGGGACTACAATGAGCAGTTCTTC. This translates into CASSIEGGDYNEQFF.

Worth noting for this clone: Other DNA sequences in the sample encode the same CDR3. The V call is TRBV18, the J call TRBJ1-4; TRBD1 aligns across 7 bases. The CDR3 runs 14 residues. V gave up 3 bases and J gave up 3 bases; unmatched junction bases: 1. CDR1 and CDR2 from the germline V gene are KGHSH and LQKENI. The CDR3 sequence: CASSPQGANEKLFF. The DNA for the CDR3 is TGTGCCAGCTCACCGCAGGGGGCTAATGAAAAACTGTTTTTT.

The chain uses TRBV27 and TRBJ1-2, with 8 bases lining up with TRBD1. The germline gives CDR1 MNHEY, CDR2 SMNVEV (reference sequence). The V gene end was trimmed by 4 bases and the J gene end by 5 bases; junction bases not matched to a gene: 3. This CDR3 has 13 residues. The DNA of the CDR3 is TGTGCCAGCAGTTCCCGGACAGGGTATGGCTACACCTTC. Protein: CASSSRTGYGYTF.

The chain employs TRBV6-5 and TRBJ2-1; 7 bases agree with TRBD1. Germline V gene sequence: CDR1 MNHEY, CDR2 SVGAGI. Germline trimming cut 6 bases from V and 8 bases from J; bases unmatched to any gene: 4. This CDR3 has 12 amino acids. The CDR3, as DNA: TGTGCCAGCAGGGTACAGGGGTATGAGCAGTTCTTC. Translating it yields CASRVQGYEQFF.